This T cell receptor beta chain was documented in a study of T cells in Graves' hyperthyroidism and ophthalmopathy. Amplification targeted TCR beta CDR3 regions from RNA transcripts. The primer set for the first-round RT-PCR of the TCR CDR3 was HTBI. TCRdb passed the multiplex PCR reads through MiXCR, listing each CDR3 protein once. This sample has more than 500,000 distinct CDR3 sequences, with over 35% found just once. V trimming: 5 bases; J trimming: 3 bases; junction bases outside the gene matches: 11. The V gene's germline CDR1 is SEHNR and CDR2 FQNEAQ (reference sequence). The CDR3 extends over 17 amino acids.

The receptor was derived from an adult woman with Graves' disease, either hyperthyroidism or ophthalmopathy (not recorded which). The sequenced sample consisted of peripheral blood or thyroid tissue (not recorded which). V gene TRBV7-9 combines with J gene TRBJ1-1, with 11 bases identical to TRBD1. CDR3 nucleotide sequence: TGTGCCAGCAGCCCACCGGACAGGGGGCGAATGGACACTGAAGCTTTCTTT. This translates into CASSPPDRGRMDTEAFF.